This T cell receptor beta chain originates from a study of T cells after yellow fever vaccination. V was clipped by 0 bases and J by 5 bases, with 9 bases between them. The CDR3 length is 14 residues. From germline, CDR1 is SGDLS and CDR2 YYNGEE. TCRdb passed the 5' RACE reads through MiXCR, listing each CDR3 protein once. The repertoire holds some 220,000 distinct CDR3 sequences, with about 3% as singletons. The starting material was CD4+ T cells sorted from PBMCs, obtained 10 days after the yellow fever booster vaccination. The sequence came from a man between 18 and 35 years old who received the YFV17D yellow fever vaccine. The rearrangement uses TRBV9 and TRBJ2-1; no firm D call. The CDR3 nucleotides read TGTGCCAGCAGCGTAGGGCATATGAACAATGAGCAGTTCTTC. Translating gives CASSVGHMNNEQFF. The variable domain in full, completed from reference TRBV9 and TRBJ2-1, reads DSGVTQTPKHLITATGQRVTLRCSPRSGDLSVYWYQQSLDQGLQFLIQYYNGEERAKGNILERFSAQQFPDLHSELNLSSLELGDSALYFCASSVGHMNNEQFFGPGTRLTVL.